Listed here is a single TCR beta chain. The data are from a study of cytomegalovirus exposure and HLA in healthy donors. Primers included in the PCR were 60 Vbeta and 13 Jbeta primers. The protocol was immunoSEQ multiplex PCR, while the TCRdb copy is restricted to in-frame clones and leaves out a portion. This table has 130,000 or so clones, about 78% appearing once. Germline V gene sequence: CDR1 LNHNV, CDR2 YYDKDF (reference sequence). Trimming cost V 1 base and J 2 bases; bases outside gene matches: 3. The CDR3 extends over 16 amino acids. The chain combines TRBV15 with TRBJ2-1, with 9 bases that match TRBD1. The sequencing sample was made of PBMCs. The sequence was obtained from a man between 45 and 60 years old in good health and CMV-seropositive. The CDR3 DNA reads TGTGCCACCAGCAGAGGAAGACAGGGGGCCTACAATGAGCAGTTCTTC. Translating it yields CATSRGRQGAYNEQFF.